This T cell receptor beta chain was identified during a study of T cells in Graves' hyperthyroidism and ophthalmopathy. There were TCR beta CDR3 regions amplified from RNA transcripts. A set of HTBI primers served as the primers for a first-round RT-PCR of the TCR CDR3. MiXCR was run by TCRdb on the multiplex PCR reads, yielding one entry per CDR3 protein. The sample comprises approximately 510,000 distinct CDR3 sequences, roughly 20% of which are singletons, and roughly 29% rests with the top ten. The CDR3 loop spans 13 amino acids. V gave up 2 bases and J gave up 7 bases, with 11 bases separating them.

The receptor was isolated from a man aged 18 to 29 with Graves' hyperthyroidism. The sequenced sample was blood. The chain employs TRBV12-3 or TRBV12-4 and TRBJ2-5, with D possibly matching TRBD2 (6 bases). CDR3 DNA: TGTGCCAGCAGTTTAAGGCGGGATGGGACCCAGTACTTC. Translation gives CASSLRRDGTQYF.